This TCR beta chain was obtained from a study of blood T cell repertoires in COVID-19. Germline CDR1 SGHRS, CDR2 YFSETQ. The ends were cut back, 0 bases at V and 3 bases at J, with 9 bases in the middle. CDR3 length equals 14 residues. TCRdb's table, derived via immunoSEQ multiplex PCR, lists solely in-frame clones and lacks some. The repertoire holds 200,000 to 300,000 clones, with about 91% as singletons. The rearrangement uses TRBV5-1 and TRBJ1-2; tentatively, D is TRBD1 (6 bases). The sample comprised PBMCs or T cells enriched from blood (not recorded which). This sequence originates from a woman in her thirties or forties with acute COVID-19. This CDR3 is CASSLEGTHYGYTF. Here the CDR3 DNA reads TGCGCCAGCAGCTTGGAGGGGACACACTATGGCTACACCTTC.